The 18 T cell receptor beta chains below come from one sample, sequenced in a study of CD8+CD57+ T cells in acquired aplastic anemia. Genomic DNA, the template, was used for profiling of the TCR beta VDJ and CDR3. TCRdb re-analysed the reads in MiXCR, keeping a single row per CDR3 protein. In the table there are under 350,000 distinct CDR3 sequences, around 60% of which are singletons. Sequencing used sorted CD4+, CD8+, or CD8+CD57+ T cells (not recorded which) from PBMCs. Receptors were obtained from a human donor with severe aplastic anemia or a healthy control (not recorded which).

This clonotype was counted ten times or more. The CDR3 protein is CASSARLGLAGGNTGELFF. In nucleotides, the CDR3 is TGTGCCAGCAGCGCGAGACTCGGACTAGCGGGGGGGAACACCGGGGAGCTGTTTTTT. The V gene is TRBV9, the J gene TRBJ2-2, with TRBD2 identical over 14 bases. The CDR3 is 19 amino acids. The germline V gene encodes CDR1 SGDLS and CDR2 YYNGEE. The ends lost 3 bases at V and 1 base at J; junction bases unmatched: 8.

The J gene is TRBJ2-2, the V gene TRBV7-6; D may be TRBD1 (6 bases). Deletions cut 5 bases from V and 4 bases from J, with 11 bases between. This CDR3 comprises 14 residues. Germline CDR1 is SGHVS and CDR2 is FNYEAQ. The CDR3 is CASSATGLTGELFF. For the CDR3, the DNA is TGTGCCAGCAGCGCTACAGGGCTCACCGGGGAGCTGTTTTTT.

Concerning this clonotype: Because the CDR3's place on the DNA is in doubt, the DNA is left out and the CDR3 is given as listed by TCRdb. The rearrangement joins TRBV6-5 to TRBJ2-1; TRBD1, as called in the table, went unchecked against the DNA. Looked up from germline, CDR1 is MNHEY and CDR2 is SVGAGI. With termini counted, the CDR3 has 14 amino acids. CDR3 residues: CASSSSSRFESRFF.

This clonotype was counted between two and nine times. The chain recombines TRBV7-2 with TRBJ2-7; TRBD1 matches at 8 bases. Germline V gene lookup returns CDR1 SGHTA and CDR2 FQGNSA. The CDR3 has 15 residues. V was clipped by 5 bases and J by 0 bases; unmatched bases: 6. The CDR3 region is CASSQGAGGSYEQYF. The DNA of the CDR3 is TGTGCCAGCAGCCAGGGGGCAGGGGGCTCCTACGAGCAGTACTTC.

This clonotype was observed a single time. The rearrangement joins TRBV20-1 to TRBJ1-3; weak D call: TRBD1 (5 bases). Germline CDR1 DFQATT, CDR2 SNEGSKA (reference sequence). With 2 bases removed from V and 8 bases from J, the gap between germline ends came to 16 bases. The CDR3 is made up of 14 amino acids. Here the CDR3 reads CSARFRDYGYTIYF. The CDR3 DNA sequence: TGCAGTGCTAGATTCAGGGACTATGGCTACACCATATATTTT.

CDR3 nucleotide sequence: TGCAGCGTTGAAGCAGGGGGCTACGAGCAGTACTTC. Its translation is CSVEAGGYEQYF. V usage is TRBV29-1 and J usage is TRBJ2-7; 7 nucleotides align to TRBD1. Germline values: CDR1 SQVTM, CDR2 ANQGSEA. Trimming at V came to 1 base and at J to 3 bases, leaving 0 bases not matched to a gene. The CDR3 consists of 12 residues.

CDR3 nucleotides: TGTGCCAGCTCACCCTTGGTAGGCAGGGATCGCTACAATGAGCAGTTCTTC. It is translated as CASSPLVGRDRYNEQFF. V and J are TRBV18 and TRBJ2-1; tentatively, D is TRBD1 (5 bases). Germline V gives CDR1 KGHSH, CDR2 LQKENI. V lost 3 bases and J 3 bases, leaving 18 bases between the germline ends. The length of the CDR3 is 17 residues.

This clonotype was detected many times. This chain joins TRBV7-2 and TRBJ2-3; D might be TRBD1 or TRBD2, each matching 6 bases. The CDR3 spans 15 residues. V shed 2 bases and J shed 2 bases, with 11 bases lying between them. CDR1 is SGHTA, CDR2 FQGNSA, per germline. The CDR3: CASSLPPGATDTQYF. CDR3 DNA sequence: TGTGCCAGCAGCTTACCGCCGGGGGCCACAGATACGCAGTATTTT.

J is TRBJ2-3 and V is TRBV19; the match to TRBD1 covers 8 bases. The CDR3 extends over 16 amino acids. From germline, CDR1 is LNHDA and CDR2 SQIVND (reference sequence). Trimming removed 4 bases from V and 2 bases from J; junction bases left unmatched: 8. This CDR3 reads CASSTTGTGLTDTQYF. The CDR3 coding sequence is TGTGCCAGTAGTACTACCGGGACAGGCCTCACAGATACGCAGTATTTT.

This chain uses TRBV20-1 with TRBJ1-6; no clear D. The germline V and J ends were trimmed by 8 bases and 9 bases, with 17 bases remaining between them. The CDR3 length is 13 residues. The germline V gene encodes CDR1 DFQATT and CDR2 SNEGSKA (reference sequence). CDR3 sequence: CSYGGGLGSPLHF. DNA for the CDR3: TGCAGTTACGGCGGAGGGCTAGGTTCACCCCTCCACTTT.

This clonotype was seen once. The chain joins TRBV20-1 to TRBJ1-5; D gene uncertain. V dropped 4 bases and J dropped 8 bases, with 15 bases sitting between them. In germline, CDR1 is DFQATT, CDR2 SNEGSKA (reference sequence). This CDR3 region has 13 residues. The CDR3 is CSAKGPNIEPQHF. The CDR3 nucleotides read TGCAGTGCTAAAGGGCCAAATATTGAGCCCCAGCATTTT.

This chain uses TRBV7-9 with TRBJ2-3; 7 bases fit TRBD1. The CDR3 totals 16 residues. V was clipped by 3 bases and J by 6 bases; unmatched bases: 12. Per the germline V gene, CDR1 is SEHNR and CDR2 is FQNEAQ (reference sequence). The CDR3 sequence is CASSFDGTDYTDTQYF. The CDR3 region has the DNA TGTGCCAGCAGCTTTGATGGGACAGACTATACGGATACGCAGTATTTT.

The chain has TRBV29-1 and TRBJ1-2; no definite D call. In germline, CDR1 is SQVTM, CDR2 ANQGSEA. V lost 5 bases and J lost 5, with 12 bases in between. The CDR3 totals 12 residues. CDR3 in DNA: TGCAGCGTTCTCAGTGCCGTTTATGGCTACACCTTC. Translating it yields CSVLSAVYGYTF.

The chain employs TRBV24-1 and TRBJ2-7; TRBD1 matches 8 bases. The CDR3 runs 13 residues. V lost 7 bases and J lost 5; bases outside the gene matches: 6. Germline lookup yields CDR1 KGHDR and CDR2 SFDVKD. In DNA, the CDR3 is TGTGCCACCAGGGACAGGGTGAGCGACGAGCAGTACTTC. Protein product: CATRDRVSDEQYF.

This clonotype was detected only once. The chain carries TRBV5-4 and TRBJ2-5; D is tentatively TRBD1 or TRBD2 (5 bases each). Germline assignment: CDR1 SGHNT and CDR2 YYREEE (reference sequence). The CDR3 covers 15 residues. The V end was cut by 0 bases, the J end by 4 bases, with 13 bases between. The CDR3: CASSLAPRGVETQYF. CDR3 nucleotide sequence: TGTGCCAGCAGCTTGGCCCCCAGAGGGGTAGAGACCCAGTACTTC.

The chain recombines TRBV12-3 or TRBV12-4 with TRBJ2-5; 7 positions agree with TRBD2. The CDR3 covers 15 residues. The junction had 12 bases not matched to a gene; V was cut back by 6 bases and J by 5 bases. The DNA for the CDR3 is TGTGCCAGCAGCCGCCGGGATGGGAGGGAGGAGACCCAGTACTTC. Amino acid sequence: CASSRRDGREETQYF.

The genes are TRBV6-4 and TRBJ1-1; TRBD1 might be the D (5 bases). Trimming left V 4 bases short and J 6 bases short, with 18 bases between. The CDR3 covers 15 residues. The V gene's germline CDR1 is MRHNA and CDR2 SNTAGT. The CDR3 region has the DNA TGTGCCAGCAGTGCCCAGGGCGGCCTACCGGCTGAAGCTTTCTTT. It yields the protein CASSAQGGLPAEAFF.

This chain connects TRBV11-2 to TRBJ2-7, with D perhaps TRBD1 (6 bases). This CDR3 spans 16 amino acids. Germline loops: CDR1 SGHAT, CDR2 FQNNGV. Trimming stripped 0 bases from V and 7 bases from J, with 19 bases between. CDR3: CASSLDPRGHSREQYF. CDR3 coding DNA: TGTGCCAGCAGCTTAGACCCACGGGGACATTCCAGGGAGCAGTACTTC.